This T cell receptor (beta chain) was documented in a study of cytotoxic CD8 clonotypes in ibrutinib-treated CLL. Study as a whole: After a median approximately 12 months on treatment (6 to 36), response samples were drawn. Samples yielded averages of 200,000 to 300,000 productive templates and over 90,000 productive rearrangements.

The germline V and J ends were trimmed by 2 bases and 1 base, with 8 bases remaining between them. This CDR3 is built from 14 residues. Germline loops: CDR1 MDHEN, CDR2 SYDVKM. Overall study results and limits: The study found public clonotypes uncommon, contracting or stable on treatment.

The protocol was immunoSEQ multiplex PCR, while the TCRdb copy is restricted to in-frame clones and leaves out a portion. The table has tens of thousands of clones, approximately 86% seen once. Comment on this clone: Its specificity is not known.

The origin of this receptor is a human donor with chronic lymphocytic leukemia. Sequences were derived from PBMCs, sampled before ibrutinib treatment. The V and J genes are TRBV28 and TRBJ1-1; D not resolved. CDR3: CASSLGRANTEAFF. The CDR3 DNA reads TGTGCCAGCAGTTTAGGACGGGCGAACACTGAAGCTTTCTTT.